The clone carrying this TCR beta chain was seen only a few times. Its antigen is undetermined. cDNA molecules carried unique molecular identifiers, and template switching added a universal primer site. TCRdb passed the 5' RACE reads through MiXCR, listing each CDR3 protein once. The data contain 500,000 to 650,000 distinct CDR3 sequences, just over 7% of them singletons. With 0 bases removed from V and 0 bases from J, the gap between germline ends came to 10 bases. The CDR3 is 15 residues long. Germline V CDR1 and CDR2: SGHRS, YFSETQ. This sample was included in a study of identical twins. Whole-study findings and limits: Some out-of-frame alpha sequences were shared by twins, and these showed excess low generation probability. Within monozygotic twins, out-of-frame TCR alpha sharing was underestimated by the models.

These data are also associated with another study on yellow fever vaccine responses in identical twins.

The gene calls are TRBV5-1 and TRBJ2-7; D is ambiguous. Sequencing was carried out using PBMCs. The TCR originated in a woman younger than 30 in good health. In DNA, the CDR3 is TGCGCCAGCAGCTTGGATGGCAGCAGCTCCTACGAGCAGTACGTC. It yields the protein CASSLDGSSSYEQYV.